Listed below are T cell receptor beta chains from one sample, sequenced in a study of identical twins. From the 5' RACE reads, TCRdb called clonotypes with MiXCR, one entry per CDR3 protein. The profile shows 200,000 to 250,000 distinct CDR3 sequences, around 8.1% of them singletons. These same data were also listed under a study on yellow fever vaccine responses in identical twins.

The sequenced sample was memory (CD45RO+) T cells sorted from blood. These TCRs come from a woman aged 18-29 years in good health. CDR3s include the opening cysteine and the closing phenylalanine or tryptophan. Each record gives: D gene, clone size, V gene, J gene, CDR3 DNA, CDR3 protein. A D gene is named only where the DNA matches it firmly. The size field is filled for only some rows; it gives once, few, many or a size class.

NA,NA,TRBV2,TRBJ2-2,TGTGCCAGCAGTGTAGCGGACACCGGGGAGCTGTTTTTT,CASSVADTGELFF
TRBD1,NA,TRBV28,TRBJ2-5,TGTGCCAGCAGTTTTATTGGACAGGGGTTGGAGACCCAGTACTTC,CASSFIGQGLETQYF
TRBD2,many,TRBV24-1,TRBJ2-1,TGTGCCACCAGTGGGCCTAGCGGAGGGAGGAGCTCCTACAATGAGCAGTTCTTC,CATSGPSGGRSSYNEQFF
TRBD1,few,TRBV3-1,TRBJ2-5,TGTGCCAGCAGCCCGGTCCAGGGGGTACAAGAGACCCAGTACTTC,CASSPVQGVQETQYF
TRBD1,few,TRBV6-2/TRBV6-3,TRBJ1-1,TGTGCCAGCAGTAGTCCACAGGGGTGGAGGACTGAAGCTTTCTTT,CASSSPQGWRTEAFF
NA,NA,TRBV7-2,TRBJ2-5,TGTGCCAGCAGCCCCGGAGGGTTGCGGACCCAGTACTTC,CASSPGGLRTQYF
TRBD2,NA,TRBV14,TRBJ2-1,TGTGCCAGCAGCCCTAGCGGGATTGAGGAGTTCTTC,CASSPSGIEEFF
NA,many,TRBV28,TRBJ1-2,TGTGCCAGCAGTTCAGGACATTCCTATGGCTACACCTTC,CASSSGHSYGYTF
NA,NA,TRBV9,TRBJ2-5,TGTGCCAGCAGCGTAGGGTCCCAGACCCAGTACTTC,CASSVGSQTQYF
NA,few,TRBV11-3,TRBJ2-2,TGTGCCAGCACCCCGGGGTCCGGGGAGCTGTTTTTT,CASTPGSGELFF
NA,NA,TRBV7-9,TRBJ1-5,TGTGCCAGCGGTAAAGGGGACCCCAAGGATCAGCCCCAGCATTTT,CASGKGDPKDQPQHF
NA,many,TRBV19,TRBJ2-3,TGTGCCAGTAGTACGACGGGGGATACGCAGTATTTT,CASSTTGDTQYF
TRBD1,NA,TRBV19,TRBJ2-4,TGTGCCAGTAGTGCCGGGACAGGAGCCAAAAACATTCAGTACTTC,CASSAGTGAKNIQYF
NA,few,TRBV5-4,TRBJ2-1,TGTGCCAGCAGCCCAGGAAGTGAGCAGTTCTTC,CASSPGSEQFF
TRBD1,many,TRBV20-1,TRBJ2-5,TGCAGTGCTAGAGACAACAGGGGTGTGGAGACCCAGTACTTC,CSARDNRGVETQYF
NA,NA,TRBV15,TRBJ2-7,TGTGCCACCAGCATCGAGATTGCCTACGAGCAGTACTTC,CATSIEIAYEQYF
TRBD1,NA,TRBV7-2,TRBJ2-3,TGTGCCAGCAGGAGGGAGGCAGGGGGCACTGATACGCAGTATTTT,CASRREAGGTDTQYF
NA,NA,TRBV5-1,TRBJ2-2,TGCGCCAGCAGCTTGGGTGCGGGACTTCACACCGGGGAGCTGTTTTTT,CASSLGAGLHTGELFF
NA,many,TRBV12-3/TRBV12-4,TRBJ2-7,TGTGCCAGCAGTTCCAACAGGGACTCCTACGAGCAGTACTTC,CASSSNRDSYEQYF
NA,many,TRBV5-6,TRBJ2-1,TGTGCCAGCAGCTTGGTCGCGATGAATGAGCAGTTCTTC,CASSLVAMNEQFF
NA,many,TRBV18,TRBJ2-7,TGTGCCAGCTCACCACCATCTGGGTTCCACGAGCAGTACTTC,CASSPPSGFHEQYF
TRBD2,many,TRBV20-1,TRBJ2-5,TGCAGTGCGCGGTCCGGGACTAGCGGGAGAGAGGGGGTCCAGGAGACCCAGTACTTC,CSARSGTSGREGVQETQYF
TRBD2,many,TRBV24-1,TRBJ2-3,TGTGCCACCAGTGATGGGACTAGCGGGTACACAGATACGCAGTATTTT,CATSDGTSGYTDTQYF
TRBD2,many,TRBV28,TRBJ2-2,TGTGCCAGCAGTTTTTCTAGCGGGAGGGCCCTCCGGGAGCTGTTTTTT,CASSFSSGRALRELFF
NA,few,TRBV6-1,TRBJ1-6,TGTGCCAGCCGGACGGGGTTAAATTCACCCCTCCACTTT,CASRTGLNSPLHF
NA,many,TRBV5-4,TRBJ1-5,TGTGCCAGCAGCCCTGGAGTGGGTAGCAATCAGCCCCAGCATTTT,CASSPGVGSNQPQHF
NA,NA,TRBV3-1,TRBJ2-3,TGTGCCAGCTCCGGAGGGGCTAGCCCCACAGATACGCAGTATTTT,CASSGGASPTDTQYF
NA,many,TRBV10-3,TRBJ2-7,TGTGCCATCAGTGACTATTACGAGCAGTACTTC,CAISDYYEQYF
TRBD1,NA,TRBV7-6,TRBJ1-4,TGTGCCAGCAGCACGGGGACAGCTAATGAAAAACTGTTTTTT,CASSTGTANEKLFF
TRBD2,many,TRBV9,TRBJ2-1,TGTGCCAGCAGCCCCACGGGACTACCCTACAATGAGCAGTTCTTC,CASSPTGLPYNEQFF
NA,many,TRBV3-1,TRBJ2-3,TGTGCCAGCAGCCAAGGAGATCGGGCTAGCACAGATACGCAGTATTTT,CASSQGDRASTDTQYF
NA,NA,TRBV28,TRBJ2-4,TGTGCCAGCAGTCGGGTAGAGGTCCTAAACATTCAGTACTTC,CASSRVEVLNIQYF
TRBD2,few,TRBV12-3/TRBV12-4,TRBJ2-5,TGTGCCAGCAGTTTCCGGACCGGGAGGGAGACCCAGTACTTC,CASSFRTGRETQYF
NA,NA,TRBV9,TRBJ1-1,TGTGCCAGCAGCGTAGGTGCGTCTAACACTGAAGCTTTCTTT,CASSVGASNTEAFF
NA,NA,TRBV30,TRBJ2-3,TGTGCCTGGTCGGGGCAGGCTAGACACACAGATACGCAGTATTTT,CAWSGQARHTDTQYF
NA,few,TRBV20-1,TRBJ2-2,TGCAGTACGCCCCGGGACGGGAACACCGGGGAGCTGTTTTTT,CSTPRDGNTGELFF
NA,NA,TRBV12-5,TRBJ2-2,TGTGCTAGTGGTTTGACCTTAGGAGGCCCGAACACCGGGGAGCTGTTTTTT,CASGLTLGGPNTGELFF
NA,NA,TRBV28,TRBJ2-7,TGTGCCAGCAGTTTGGACCCGAAGCTCCACGAGCAGTACTTC,CASSLDPKLHEQYF
NA,few,TRBV7-2,TRBJ2-7,TGTGCCAGCAGCTTAAGGGCTAGCCTACGCAACGAGCAGTACTTC,CASSLRASLRNEQYF
TRBD1,few,TRBV5-1,TRBJ2-5,TGCGCCAGCAGCCCGACCCCGACAGGGACAGAGACCCAGTACTTC,CASSPTPTGTETQYF
NA,many,TRBV4-1,TRBJ2-1,TGCGCCAGCAGCCAACCCATACAGGGATTAAGCTCCTACAATGAGCAGTTCTTC,CASSQPIQGLSSYNEQFF
NA,many,TRBV15,TRBJ1-4,TGTGCCACCAGCGATCCAGGGCGGGGTGAAAAACTGTTTTTT,CATSDPGRGEKLFF
NA,few,TRBV7-9,TRBJ2-2,TGTGCCAGCAGCTCAACCGGGAGGGGGCAGACCGGGGAGCTGTTTTTT,CASSSTGRGQTGELFF
NA,many,TRBV7-9,TRBJ2-5,TGTGCCAGCAGCTCAACACCGGGACCAGGCGGGGAGACCCAGTACTTC,CASSSTPGPGGETQYF
TRBD1,many,TRBV7-2,TRBJ1-2,TGTGCCAGCAGCTACGACAGGGGGCGCGAGAATGGCTACACCTTC,CASSYDRGRENGYTF
TRBD1,NA,TRBV7-2,TRBJ2-4,TGTGCCAGCAGCTTAGCGGGGACAGGGGTTCAGTACTTC,CASSLAGTGVQYF
TRBD1,once,TRBV30,TRBJ2-5,TGTGCCTGGAACCTACAGGGGGCAGGAGAGACCCAGTACTTC,CAWNLQGAGETQYF
NA,many,TRBV12-3/TRBV12-4,TRBJ2-1,TGTGCCAGCAGTGGGGGACTGGATCAAAATGAGCAGTTCTTC,CASSGGLDQNEQFF
TRBD2,NA,TRBV4-3,TRBJ2-1,TGCGCCAGCAGCCCCCAAAAGGGACTAGCGAATGAGCAGTTCTTC,CASSPQKGLANEQFF
NA,few,TRBV7-7,TRBJ2-1,TGTGCTAGCAGCTTAGGTGCCTTCGGACTACTCAATGAGCAGTTCTTC,CASSLGAFGLLNEQFF
NA,many,TRBV15,TRBJ1-5,TGTGCCACCAGCAGAGATTATGGAGCGCCCCAGCATTTT,CATSRDYGAPQHF
NA,many,TRBV4-3,TRBJ1-3,TGCGCCAGCAGCCAAATGGGGAACTCTGGAAACACCATATATTTT,CASSQMGNSGNTIYF
TRBD2,NA,TRBV29-1,TRBJ2-7,TGCAGCGTGCGGGGGAACTCCTACGAGCAGTACTTC,CSVRGNSYEQYF
NA,few,TRBV7-9,TRBJ1-4,TGTGCCAGCAGCTTAGCGATAGGAGGAAAACTGTTTTTT,CASSLAIGGKLFF
TRBD2,many,TRBV6-2/TRBV6-3,TRBJ2-7,TGTGCCAGCAGTTACTCTTCACCTACGACTAGCGGGAGAAACGAGCAGTACTTC,CASSYSSPTTSGRNEQYF